Listed here are 5 T cell receptor beta chains from one sample, sequenced in a study of stem cell transplantation in POMP-related autoinflammatory disease (dated by TCRdb to the early 2020s). Library method: the immunoSEQ multiplex PCR assay. This immuneACCESS table, as held by TCRdb, lists in-frame sequences with V and J called but not all clones. Of the missing ones, under half trace to an unresolved V gene in checked studies; the others have no known cause. For this sample the table gives roughly 7,000 clones, of which 83% were detected only once. The ten largest account for about 4.2% of the sample. Input material: a CXCR5-defined cell subset from PBMCs. All receptors derive from a human donor in good health.

This clone came up once. V gene TRBV7-2 combines with J gene TRBJ1-3; 10 positions match TRBD1. V lost 1 base, J lost 4 bases, and 7 bases stayed unmatched. CDR1 SGHTA and CDR2 FQGNSA come from the germline V gene. This CDR3 has 17 residues. The CDR3 nucleotides read TGTGCCAGCAGCTTAGGAAGGGACAGGGGAACCGGAAACACCATATATTTT. Residues: CASSLGRDRGTGNTIYF.

This chain uses TRBV2 with TRBJ2-5; TRBD1 matches at 8 bases. The J segment lost 5 bases and the V segment lost 3 bases, leaving 8 bases of the junction unmatched. The germline CDR1 and CDR2 sequences are SNHLY and FYNNEI. This CDR3 spans 15 amino acids. CDR3 in amino acids: CASSDMDRAEETQYF. The CDR3 nucleotides are TGTGCCAGCAGTGATATGGACAGGGCCGAGGAGACCCAGTACTTC.

The chain is built from TRBV9 and TRBJ2-5, with D perhaps TRBD1 (5 bases). This CDR3 is 15 amino acids long. CDR1 and CDR2 from the germline V gene are SGDLS and YYNGEE. Trimming stripped 4 bases from V and 2 bases from J, with 15 bases between. The CDR3 bases are TGTGCCAGCAGCCCCCAACAGGCGCTACAAGAGACCCAGTACTTC. It codes for CASSPQQALQETQYF.

The gene calls are TRBV9 and TRBJ2-7; D perhaps matches TRBD1 (6 bases). Germline values: CDR1 SGDLS, CDR2 YYNGEE. The CDR3 extends over 14 amino acids. Between the trimmed V and J ends, which lost 4 bases and 2 bases, there was a span of 13 bases. The CDR3 loop reads CASSPQDSPYEQYF. The CDR3 DNA reads TGTGCCAGCAGCCCCCAGGACAGCCCCTACGAGCAGTACTTC.

The chain recombines TRBV5-1 with TRBJ2-7; the match to TRBD1 covers 7 bases. V was pared by 4 bases and J by 8 bases, with 9 bases of the junction left unmatched. Germline loops: CDR1 SGHRS, CDR2 YFSETQ. This CDR3 is 13 amino acids long. The CDR3 sequence is CASSPGQRNKQYF. CDR3 DNA sequence: TGCGCCAGCAGCCCGGGACAGAGGAACAAGCAGTACTTC.